This TCR beta chain was identified in a study of blood T cell repertoires in COVID-19. Study as a whole: The study counted Cohort 3 donors as recovered given two negative PCRs, clearance, or symptom resolution.

Deletions cut 1 base from V and 0 bases from J, with 4 bases between. Per the germline V gene, CDR1 is SGHVS and CDR2 is FNYEAQ. This CDR3 spans 14 amino acids. Enrolled through a virtual design, the participants were between roughly 18 and 100 years of age and came from around 25 US areas. Source study methods: Estimation of nucleated cell counts was performed using reference gene primer amplification. Sequencing was performed with immunoSEQ multiplex PCR; in TCRdb, only in-frame clones are kept and a portion is missing. V, J and clone size are taken as reported in that table, and D and trimming were inferred from the DNA itself. The sample lists roughly 190,000 clones, roughly 86% occurring once.

The receptor was isolated from a woman in her thirties or forties in a cohort exposed to, infected with or recovered from COVID-19 (not recorded which). This chain uses TRBV7-6 with TRBJ1-5; D unclear. Material: PBMCs or T cells enriched from blood (not recorded which). The CDR3, as DNA: TGTGCCAGCAGCTTAGTCTTTAGCAATCAGCCCCAGCATTTT. It translates to CASSLVFSNQPQHF.